This entry is about one T cell receptor (beta chain). This record belongs to a study of tumor-infiltrating lymphocytes in primary liver carcinoma. Germline DNA was extracted too, while blood RNA derived from unsorted whole blood. From 500 ng total RNA, TCR beta cDNA was generated with a primer in the constant region. Modified slightly, ARM-PCR produced TCR beta libraries over three nested multiplex PCR rounds. Two initial PCR rounds of roughly 10 cycles each paired TRBV1-TRBV30 forward primers with a C-beta reverse primer. TCRdb re-derived calls from the multiplex PCR reads in MiXCR, one entry per CDR3 protein. Here the sample spans about 300,000 distinct CDR3 sequences, roughly two thirds being singletons. V lost 6 bases and J lost 4; bases outside the gene matches: 10. This CDR3 has 16 amino acids.

Sequenced: peripheral blood. The clonotype originates from a man aged 40-50 years with primary liver carcinoma and hepatitis B virus infection. The rearrangement links TRBV12-3 or TRBV12-4 to TRBJ2-2; 8 nucleotides align to TRBD2. The CDR3 sequence: CASSRTCGRSTGELFF. DNA for the CDR3: TGTGCCAGCAGCCGGACTTGCGGGAGGTCCACCGGGGAGCTGTTTTTT.